Reported below is one TCR beta chain. The data were obtained in a study of T cells after yellow fever vaccination. V was pared by 1 base and J by 8 bases, with 11 bases between. This CDR3 has 13 amino acids. The germline CDR1 and CDR2 sequences are SQVTM and ANQGSEA. Using its own MiXCR run on the 5' RACE reads, TCRdb lists one record per CDR3 protein. The sample has 400,000 to 650,000 distinct CDR3 sequences; 20% to 25% are singletons. The source is a man in his late teens or twenties who received the YFV17D yellow fever vaccine. This chain joins TRBV29-1 and TRBJ1-4, with D unresolved. This material consisted of PBMCs, taken roughly 20 days after the first yellow fever vaccination. CDR3 nucleotides: TGCAGCGTTGAAGCCCCGGGCTCGGAAAAACTGTTTTTT. It specifies CSVEAPGSEKLFF.